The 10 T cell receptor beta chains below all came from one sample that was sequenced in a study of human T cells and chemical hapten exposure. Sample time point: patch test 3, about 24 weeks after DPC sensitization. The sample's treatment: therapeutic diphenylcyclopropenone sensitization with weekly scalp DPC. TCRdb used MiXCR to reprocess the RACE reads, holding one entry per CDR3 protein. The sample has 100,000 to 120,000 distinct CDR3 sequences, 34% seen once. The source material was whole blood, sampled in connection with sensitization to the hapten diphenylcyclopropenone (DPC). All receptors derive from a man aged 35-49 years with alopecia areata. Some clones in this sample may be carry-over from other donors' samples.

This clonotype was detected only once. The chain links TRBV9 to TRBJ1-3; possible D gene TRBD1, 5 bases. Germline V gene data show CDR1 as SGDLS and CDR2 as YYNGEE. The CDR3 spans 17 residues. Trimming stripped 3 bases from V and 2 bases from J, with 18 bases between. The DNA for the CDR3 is TGTGCCAGCAGCGCCCAGGTTCTGGGCAGGGCTGGAAACACCATATATTTT. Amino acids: CASSAQVLGRAGNTIYF.

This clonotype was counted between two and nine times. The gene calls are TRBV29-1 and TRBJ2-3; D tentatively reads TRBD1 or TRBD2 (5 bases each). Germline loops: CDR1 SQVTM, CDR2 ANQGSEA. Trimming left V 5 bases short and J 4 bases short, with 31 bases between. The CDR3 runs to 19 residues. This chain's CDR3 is CSVLKGPGTPLSIADTQYF. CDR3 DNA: TGCAGCGTTTTGAAGGGACCAGGAACCCCCCTGAGTATTGCAGATACGCAGTATTTT.

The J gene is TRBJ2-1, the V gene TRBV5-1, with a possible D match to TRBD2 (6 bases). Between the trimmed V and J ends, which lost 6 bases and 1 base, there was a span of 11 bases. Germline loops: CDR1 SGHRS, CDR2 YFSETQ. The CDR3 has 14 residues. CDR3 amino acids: CASTPSGSYNEQFF. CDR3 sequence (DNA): TGCGCCAGCACCCCGAGCGGGTCCTACAATGAGCAGTTCTTC.

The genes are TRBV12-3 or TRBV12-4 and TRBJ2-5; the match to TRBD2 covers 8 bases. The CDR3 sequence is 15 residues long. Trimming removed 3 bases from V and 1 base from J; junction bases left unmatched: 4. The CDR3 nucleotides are TGTGCCAGCAGTTTCGGCGGGAGGTTCCAAGAGACCCAGTACTTC. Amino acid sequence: CASSFGGRFQETQYF.

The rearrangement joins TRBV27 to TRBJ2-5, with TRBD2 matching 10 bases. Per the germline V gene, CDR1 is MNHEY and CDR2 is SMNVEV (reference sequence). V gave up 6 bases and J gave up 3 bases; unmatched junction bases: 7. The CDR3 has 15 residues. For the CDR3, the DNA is TGTGCCAGCAGCGGACTAGCGGAGGGGGAAGAGACCCAGTACTTC. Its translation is CASSGLAEGEETQYF.

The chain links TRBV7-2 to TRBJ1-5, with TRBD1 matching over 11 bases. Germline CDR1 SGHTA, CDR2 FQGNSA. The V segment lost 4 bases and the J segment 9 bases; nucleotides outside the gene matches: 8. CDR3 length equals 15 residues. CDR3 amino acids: CASSSGTGGSRPQHF. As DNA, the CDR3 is TGTGCCAGCAGCTCAGGGACAGGGGGTTCTCGGCCCCAGCATTTT.

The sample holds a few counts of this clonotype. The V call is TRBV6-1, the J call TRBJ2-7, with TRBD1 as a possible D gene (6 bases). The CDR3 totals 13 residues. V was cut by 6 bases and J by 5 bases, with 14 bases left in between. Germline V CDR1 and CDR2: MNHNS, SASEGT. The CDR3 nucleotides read TGTGCCAGCAGCGTCGGACAGATTCACGAGCAGTACGTC. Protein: CASSVGQIHEQYV.

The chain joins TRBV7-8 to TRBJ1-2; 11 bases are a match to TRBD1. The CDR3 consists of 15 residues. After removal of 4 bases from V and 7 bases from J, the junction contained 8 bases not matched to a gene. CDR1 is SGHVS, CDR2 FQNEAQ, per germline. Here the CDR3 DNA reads TGTGCCAGCAGCTCCCGGACAGGGGGCGAGGCTGGCTACACCTTC. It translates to CASSSRTGGEAGYTF.

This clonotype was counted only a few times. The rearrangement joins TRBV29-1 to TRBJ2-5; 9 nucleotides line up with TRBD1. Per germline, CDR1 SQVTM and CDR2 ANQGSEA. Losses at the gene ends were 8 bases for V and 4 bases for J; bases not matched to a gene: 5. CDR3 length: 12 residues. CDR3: CSFAGQGETQYF. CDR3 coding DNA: TGCAGCTTTGCGGGACAGGGAGAGACCCAGTACTTC.

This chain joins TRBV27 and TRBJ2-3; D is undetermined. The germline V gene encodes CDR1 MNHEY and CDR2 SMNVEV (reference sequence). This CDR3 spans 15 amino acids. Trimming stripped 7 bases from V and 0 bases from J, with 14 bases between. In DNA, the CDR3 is TGTGCCAGCAAGGCACTACGTGCTAGCACAGATACGCAGTATTTT. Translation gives CASKALRASTDTQYF.